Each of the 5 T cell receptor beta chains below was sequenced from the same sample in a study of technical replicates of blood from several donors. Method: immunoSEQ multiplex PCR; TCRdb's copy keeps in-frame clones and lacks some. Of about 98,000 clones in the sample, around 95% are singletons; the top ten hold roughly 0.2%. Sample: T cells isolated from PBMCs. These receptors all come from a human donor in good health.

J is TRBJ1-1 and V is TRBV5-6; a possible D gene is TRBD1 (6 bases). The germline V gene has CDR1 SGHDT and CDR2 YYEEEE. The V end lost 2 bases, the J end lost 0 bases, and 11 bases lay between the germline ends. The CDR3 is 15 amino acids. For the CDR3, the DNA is TGTGCCAGCAGCTTCCCAGGGGATCTGAACACTGAAGCTTTCTTT. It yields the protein CASSFPGDLNTEAFF.

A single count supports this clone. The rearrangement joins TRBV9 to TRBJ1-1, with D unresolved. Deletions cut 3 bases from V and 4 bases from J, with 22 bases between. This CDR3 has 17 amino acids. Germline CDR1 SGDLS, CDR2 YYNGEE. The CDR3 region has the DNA TGTGCCAGCAGCGCTTACCCTGCTACCCCCTTCGGCACTGAAGCTTTCTTT. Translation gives CASSAYPATPFGTEAFF.

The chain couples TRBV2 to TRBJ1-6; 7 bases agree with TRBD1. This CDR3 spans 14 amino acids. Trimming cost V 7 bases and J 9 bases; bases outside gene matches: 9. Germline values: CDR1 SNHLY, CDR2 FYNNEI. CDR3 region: CASKPTGETSPLHF. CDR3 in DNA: TGTGCCAGCAAGCCCACAGGGGAAACTTCACCCCTCCACTTT.

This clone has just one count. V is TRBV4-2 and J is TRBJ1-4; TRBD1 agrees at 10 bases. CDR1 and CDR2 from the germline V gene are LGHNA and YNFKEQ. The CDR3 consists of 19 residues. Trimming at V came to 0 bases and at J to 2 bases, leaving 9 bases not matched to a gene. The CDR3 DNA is TGTGCCAGCAGCCAAGACTTAGACAGGGGGCTGGGTACTAATGAAAAACTGTTTTTT. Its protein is CASSQDLDRGLGTNEKLFF.

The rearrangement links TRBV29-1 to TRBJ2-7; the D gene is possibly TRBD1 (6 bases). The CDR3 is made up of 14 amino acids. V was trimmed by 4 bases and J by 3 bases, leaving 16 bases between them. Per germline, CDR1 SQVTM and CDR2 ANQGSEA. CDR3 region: CSVVPVTGHYEQYF. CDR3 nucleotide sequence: TGCAGCGTTGTCCCCGTGACAGGTCACTACGAGCAGTACTTC.